Below, 18 T cell receptor beta chains from the same sample are listed, as sequenced in a study of PD-L1 blockade in urothelial cancer. The time point is: pretreatment peripheral blood. Libraries were prepared by immunoSEQ multiplex PCR; TCRdb keeps only in-frame clonotypes and omits some of them. The table lists 86,000 or so clones, approximately 87% of them singletons. The starting material was PBMCs, obtained around atezolizumab (anti-PD-L1) treatment. These receptors were obtained from a man between 60 and 70 years old with urothelial cancer.

This chain connects TRBV28 to TRBJ2-1; 12 bases are shared with TRBD2. Germline assignment: CDR1 MDHEN and CDR2 SYDVKM. V lost 6 bases and J lost 8; bases outside the gene matches: 11. The CDR3 has 16 residues. The CDR3 loop is CASSQGLAGFGDEQFF. The CDR3 DNA reads TGTGCCAGCAGCCAAGGACTAGCGGGATTTGGGGATGAGCAGTTCTTC.

The rearrangement uses TRBV11-2 and TRBJ2-3; D may be TRBD2 (5 bases). Trimming left V 0 bases short and J 1 base short, with 8 bases between. The germline CDR1 and CDR2 sequences are SGHAT and FQNNGV. The CDR3 contains 15 residues. CDR3 sequence: CASSLEGVGTDTQYF. DNA of the CDR3: TGTGCCAGCAGCTTAGAGGGAGTTGGCACAGATACGCAGTATTTT.

The rearrangement links TRBV30 to TRBJ1-2; TRBD1 matches at 7 bases. This CDR3 spans 15 amino acids. From germline, CDR1 is GTSNPN and CDR2 SVGIG (reference sequence). The V segment lost 0 bases and the J segment 5 bases; nucleotides outside the gene matches: 9. The CDR3 protein is CAWSVPQTGVYGYTF. CDR3 coding DNA: TGTGCCTGGAGTGTCCCTCAAACAGGGGTTTATGGCTACACCTTC.

The chain combines TRBV29-1 with TRBJ2-1; 8 bases agree with TRBD2. Looked up from germline, CDR1 is SQVTM and CDR2 is ANQGSEA. V lost 7 bases, J lost 8 bases, and 10 bases stayed unmatched. The CDR3 is made up of 13 amino acids. CDR3 DNA sequence: TGCAGCGCGACGGCTAGCGGGCGCTATGAGCAGTTCTTC. It translates to CSATASGRYEQFF.

V usage is TRBV7-3 and J usage is TRBJ2-3; TRBD2 matches 10 bases. Germline values: CDR1 SGHTA, CDR2 FQGTGA. V gave up 5 bases and J gave up 1 base; unmatched junction bases: 6. The CDR3 has 16 residues. CDR3 bases: TGTGCCAGCAGCGCCGCCGGGACTAGCGGCACAGATACGCAGTATTTT. It is translated as CASSAAGTSGTDTQYF.

The chain couples TRBV7-8 to TRBJ2-7; 8 bases fit TRBD1. Trimming at V came to 4 bases and at J to 1 base, leaving 12 bases not matched to a gene. There are 17 residues in the CDR3. Germline V CDR1 and CDR2: SGHVS, FQNEAQ. CDR3 coding DNA: TGTGCCAGCAGCTATTCAGGGGGCGCTTCGGGGTCCTACGAGCAGTACTTC. It translates to CASSYSGGASGSYEQYF.

The CDR3 is CASSIASQAGGYTF. The CDR3 DNA reads TGTGCCAGTAGTATAGCATCACAGGCCGGTGGCTACACCTTC. This chain connects TRBV19 to TRBJ1-2, with D possibly being TRBD1 (5 bases). Germline lookup yields CDR1 LNHDA and CDR2 SQIVND (reference sequence). The germline V and J ends were trimmed by 1 base and 7 bases, with 13 bases remaining between them. The CDR3 runs to 14 residues. Based on the CDR3 plus reference TRBV19 and TRBJ1-2, the full variable domain is DGGITQSPKYLFRKEGQNVTLSCEQNLNHDAMYWYRQDPGQGLRLIYYSQIVNDFQKGDIAEGYSVSREKKESFPLTVTSAQKNPTAFYLCASSIASQAGGYTFGSGTRLTVV.

The chain uses TRBV7-9 and TRBJ2-7, with D possibly TRBD2 on 6 matching bases. CDR3 size: 14 residues. From germline, CDR1 is SEHNR and CDR2 FQNEAQ (reference sequence). V lost 1 base and J 6 bases, leaving 13 bases between the germline ends. The CDR3 DNA reads as TGTGCCAGCAGCTTAGGTGCTAGCGAAGGCGAGCAGTACTTC. This sequence encodes CASSLGASEGEQYF.

The chain has TRBV10-1 and TRBJ1-2, with 8 positions matching TRBD1. CDR1 is WNHNN and CDR2 is SYGVQD in the germline V gene (reference sequence). Trimming removed 4 bases from V and 2 bases from J; junction bases left unmatched: 0. This CDR3 comprises 13 residues. The CDR3 bases are TGCGCCAGCAGTGGACAGGGGAACTATGGCTACACCTTC. It yields the protein CASSGQGNYGYTF.

The chain joins TRBV19 to TRBJ1-4; D is ambiguous. Trimming stripped 3 bases from V and 0 bases from J, with 8 bases between. CDR3 length equals 15 residues. CDR1 and CDR2 from the germline V gene are LNHDA and SQIVND (reference sequence). CDR3 region: CASSMREATNEKLFF. The CDR3 coding sequence is TGTGCCAGTAGTATGCGAGAGGCAACTAATGAAAAACTGTTTTTT. Full variable domain (rest looked up from reference TRBV19 and TRBJ1-4): DGGITQSPKYLFRKEGQNVTLSCEQNLNHDAMYWYRQDPGQGLRLIYYSQIVNDFQKGDIAEGYSVSREKKESFPLTVTSAQKNPTAFYLCASSMREATNEKLFFGSGTQLSVL.

CDR3 nucleotides: TGTGCCTGGGGACAGCCAGGGGAAAAACTGTTTTTT. This gives the protein CAWGQPGEKLFF. The J gene is TRBJ1-4, the V gene TRBV30; TRBD1 is a possible D gene (6 bases). Germline CDR1 GTSNPN, CDR2 SVGIG (reference sequence). CDR3 length: 12 amino acids. V was pared by 5 bases and J by 8 bases, with 12 bases between.

The chain has TRBV6-1 and TRBJ2-2, with TRBD2 as a possible D gene (6 bases). Germline-derived CDR1 and CDR2 are MNHNS and SASEGT. This CDR3 comprises 14 residues. V lost 6 bases, J lost 6 bases, and 14 bases lay in between. CDR3 coding DNA: TGTGCCAGCAGAGGGGACTGGGAGTCCGGGGAGCTGTTTTTT. Protein: CASRGDWESGELFF.

The chain uses TRBV5-1 and TRBJ2-7; 8 bases map to TRBD1. The germline V gene encodes CDR1 SGHRS and CDR2 YFSETQ. CDR3 length: 14 residues. V shed 0 bases and J 3 bases; nucleotides not matched to a gene: 2. The CDR3 reads CASSLGDRSYEQYF. The CDR3 DNA follows: TGCGCCAGCAGCTTGGGGGACAGGAGCTACGAGCAGTACTTC.

This sequence joins TRBV18 and TRBJ1-5; 8 bases fit TRBD1. This CDR3 region has 16 residues. Germline V lookup: CDR1 KGHSH, CDR2 LQKENI. V was pared by 3 bases and J by 3 bases, with 7 bases of the junction left unmatched. The DNA for the CDR3 is TGTGCCAGCTCACCTCGACAGGGGACCTACAATCAGCCCCAGCATTTT. It encodes CASSPRQGTYNQPQHF. Full variable domain (missing parts from reference TRBV18 and TRBJ1-5): NAGVMQNPRHLVRRRGQEARLRCSPMKGHSHVYWYRQLPEEGLKFMVYLQKENIIDESGMPKERFSAEFPKEGPSILRIQQVVRGDSAAYFCASSPRQGTYNQPQHFGDGTRLSIL.

The chain employs TRBV5-6 and TRBJ1-4, with unresolved D. The germline V gene has CDR1 SGHDT and CDR2 YYEEEE. This CDR3 has 14 residues. Trimming cost V 2 bases and J 7 bases, with 12 bases left between them. CDR3 residues: CASSLSHGGEKLFF. The CDR3 DNA is TGTGCCAGCAGCTTATCGCACGGTGGTGAAAAACTGTTTTTT.

The sample holds a few counts of this clone. V is TRBV11-3 and J is TRBJ2-7; maybe TRBD1 (6 bases). CDR3 length: 14 amino acids. V lost 2 bases and J lost 4, with 12 bases in between. Germline V CDR1 and CDR2: SGHNT, YENEEA. CDR3 region: CASSLQGTQYEQYF. The CDR3 DNA reads as TGTGCCAGCAGCTTACAGGGGACACAGTACGAGCAGTACTTC.

V and J are TRBV5-1 and TRBJ2-5; D is ambiguous. Germline loops: CDR1 SGHRS, CDR2 YFSETQ. There are 11 residues in the CDR3. V was cut by 3 bases and J by 4 bases, with 4 bases left in between. CDR3 coding DNA: TGCGCCAGCAGCTACGGAGAGACCCAGTACTTC. As protein: CASSYGETQYF.

This clone was counted between two and nine times. The chain employs TRBV6-1 and TRBJ2-3; 8 bases agree with TRBD2. This CDR3 region has 15 residues. The trim removed 8 bases at V and 6 bases at J, leaving 13 bases unmatched. Germline V gene sequence: CDR1 MNHNS, CDR2 SASEGT. CDR3 coding DNA: TGTGCCAGCGGTAGCGCAGCGGGGGCTAGGGATACGCAGTATTTT. It specifies CASGSAAGARDTQYF.